This TCR beta chain was identified during a study of response to subunit inactivated influenza vaccine. This clonotype appeared a few times. Trimming cost V 5 bases and J 7 bases; bases outside gene matches: 3. Germline CDR1 is LNHNV and CDR2 is YYDKDF (reference sequence). The CDR3 has 14 amino acids. A single record per CDR3 protein comes from TCRdb applying MiXCR to the RT-PCR reads. The repertoire holds about 520,000 distinct CDR3 sequences, approximately 24% seen once, with 1.5% to 2% in the top ten. V usage is TRBV15 and J usage is TRBJ1-6; TRBD1 aligns across 9 bases. This clonotype was obtained from a man aged 45-65 years who received an inactivated influenza vaccine. Sample: CD4+ T cells sorted from PBMCs, taken 5 days after vaccination. The CDR3 here is CATSGDRGNSPLHF. CDR3 DNA: TGTGCCACCAGCGGTGACAGGGGGAATTCACCCCTCCACTTT.